This entry lists 29 T cell receptor beta chains sequenced from one sample in a study of radiation and T cells in renal cell carcinoma. Time point described: blood 2 weeks post-SBRT. The treatment was: 15 Gy SBRT to primary tumor, nephrectomy 4 weeks later. Data came from immunoSEQ multiplex PCR; TCRdb stores just in-frame clones and leaves some out. The sample lists fewer than 150,000 clones, 88% seen once, with over 4.5% in the top ten. Material: blood, obtained from a patient whose treatment included radiotherapy and nephrectomy. These receptors all come from a woman in her seventies with renal cell carcinoma.

The chain couples TRBV5-8 to TRBJ1-5; 7 bases agree with TRBD1. V was pared by 3 bases and J by 7 bases, with 7 bases of the junction left unmatched. This CDR3 is built from 14 residues. Germline V lookup: CDR1 SGHTS, CDR2 YDEGEE. CDR3 residues: CASSYRDSTQPQHF. DNA of the CDR3: TGTGCCAGCAGCTACCGGGACAGCACACAGCCCCAGCATTTT.

This sequence joins TRBV6-4 and TRBJ2-1, with 8 bases fitting TRBD2. Germline trimming cut 5 bases from V and 1 base from J; bases unmatched to any gene: 4. This CDR3 comprises 15 residues. The germline gives CDR1 MRHNA, CDR2 SNTAGT. DNA for the CDR3: TGTGCCAGCAGTCAACGGGGGGGGTCCTACAATGAGCAGTTCTTC. It yields the protein CASSQRGGSYNEQFF.

This chain connects TRBV7-9 to TRBJ1-4; TRBD1 agrees at 12 bases. Germline lookup yields CDR1 SEHNR and CDR2 FQNEAQ (reference sequence). Unmatched junction bases numbered 6, after V lost 3 bases and J lost 7 bases. The CDR3 runs to 16 residues. The CDR3 sequence: CASSLGQGARSEKLFF. Written as DNA, the CDR3 is TGTGCCAGCAGCTTGGGACAGGGGGCGCGGAGTGAAAAACTGTTTTTT.

This clone was seen a handful of times. CDR3 in DNA: TGTGCCAGTAGTCCCCGGAGCAGGGGGATCTATGGCTACACCTTC. It translates to CASSPRSRGIYGYTF. The V call is TRBV19, the J call TRBJ1-2, with 7 bases matching TRBD1. Germline values: CDR1 LNHDA, CDR2 SQIVND (reference sequence). The CDR3 has 15 amino acids. V lost 5 bases and J lost 4; bases outside the gene matches: 10.

V gene TRBV18 combines with J gene TRBJ1-1, with 7 bases aligning to TRBD1. Trimming cost V 3 bases and J 6 bases; bases outside gene matches: 4. CDR3 length equals 13 residues. The germline gives CDR1 KGHSH, CDR2 LQKENI. The CDR3 sequence: CASSPYQGAEAFF. As DNA, the CDR3 is TGTGCCAGCTCACCGTATCAGGGGGCTGAAGCTTTCTTT.

The V and J genes are TRBV2 and TRBJ2-2; a weak D match, TRBD1 (7 bases). The CDR3 contains 14 residues. From germline, CDR1 is SNHLY and CDR2 FYNNEI. Trimming took 11 bases from V and 3 from J, leaving 16 bases between them. DNA of the CDR3: TGTGCCGGCCAGGGGGGTTCGGACACCGGGGAGCTGTTTTTT. As protein: CAGQGGSDTGELFF.

The rearrangement links TRBV7-6 to TRBJ2-1; the match to TRBD2 covers 7 bases. Per the germline V gene, CDR1 is SGHVS and CDR2 is FNYEAQ. Losses at the gene ends were 0 bases for V and 6 bases for J; bases not matched to a gene: 5. The CDR3 is made up of 15 amino acids. The CDR3 loop is CASSLATGTTNEQFF. The DNA for the CDR3 is TGTGCCAGCAGCTTAGCCACCGGGACTACCAATGAGCAGTTCTTC.

The V and J genes are TRBV23-1 and TRBJ1-2; 7 nucleotides match TRBD1. TRBV23-1 is an ORF, with its function uncertain. This CDR3 region has 14 residues. The ends lost 10 bases at V and 4 bases at J; junction bases unmatched: 12. CDR3 in DNA: TGCGCCAACAGGGGAGGGGCCCAACCCTATGGCTACACCTTC. It encodes CANRGGAQPYGYTF.

The CDR3 bases are TGTGCCAGTAGTATAGCGACTAGCGGGGTACTGGGCACAGATACGCAGTATTTT. It is translated as CASSIATSGVLGTDTQYF. This rearrangement joins TRBV19 to TRBJ2-3; 11 bases agree with TRBD2. The germline CDR1 and CDR2 sequences are LNHDA and SQIVND (reference sequence). The CDR3 has 18 residues. The V gene end was trimmed by 1 base and the J gene end by 1 base; junction bases not matched to a gene: 7. Based on the CDR3 plus reference TRBV19 and TRBJ2-3, the full variable domain is DGGITQSPKYLFRKEGQNVTLSCEQNLNHDAMYWYRQDPGQGLRLIYYSQIVNDFQKGDIAEGYSVSREKKESFPLTVTSAQKNPTAFYLCASSIATSGVLGTDTQYFGPGTRLTVL.

This clone came up once. This sequence joins TRBV5-6 and TRBJ2-5; D gene ambiguous. With 2 bases removed from V and 4 bases from J, the gap between germline ends came to 12 bases. The CDR3 consists of 14 residues. Per the germline V gene, CDR1 is SGHDT and CDR2 is YYEEEE. This CDR3 reads CASSLNVARETQYF. CDR3 DNA sequence: TGTGCCAGCAGCTTAAATGTGGCTAGAGAGACCCAGTACTTC.

The chain has TRBV5-4 and TRBJ2-1; 11 nucleotides align to TRBD2. From germline, CDR1 is SGHNT and CDR2 YYREEE (reference sequence). The V segment lost 2 bases and the J segment 9 bases; nucleotides outside the gene matches: 7. This CDR3 is 15 amino acids long. CDR3 amino acids: CASSFPSGGRGEQFF. The CDR3 coding sequence is TGTGCCAGCAGCTTCCCTAGCGGGGGGAGGGGTGAGCAGTTCTTC.

This CDR3 reads CASSRTPGNTEAFF. As DNA, the CDR3 is TGTGCCAGCAGCCGGACTCCGGGGAACACTGAAGCTTTCTTT. The rearrangement joins TRBV6-5 to TRBJ1-1; no reliable D call. Germline CDR1 is MNHEY and CDR2 is SVGAGI. Trimming removed 6 bases at V and 1 base at J, with 12 bases between. The CDR3 runs to 14 residues.

V is TRBV5-1 and J is TRBJ1-2; a weak D match, TRBD1 (5 bases). V lost 0 bases and J 1 base, leaving 13 bases between the germline ends. Germline CDR1 reads SGHRS; CDR2 reads YFSETQ. The CDR3 length is 16 residues. Here the CDR3 DNA reads TGCGCCAGCAGCTTGGCGTTCAGGGACGTTAACTATGGCTACACCTTC. Encoded protein: CASSLAFRDVNYGYTF.

The rearrangement uses TRBV7-3 and TRBJ1-1, with a tentative D call TRBD1 (6 bases). Trimming left V 3 bases short and J 0 bases short, with 11 bases between. Germline assignment: CDR1 SGHTA and CDR2 FQGTGA. The CDR3 contains 15 residues. CDR3 region: CASSLGAGMNTEAFF. CDR3 DNA sequence: TGTGCCAGCAGCTTGGGGGCAGGGATGAACACTGAAGCTTTCTTT.

Here the CDR3 reads CASSPGSQETQYF. As DNA, the CDR3 is TGTGCCAGCAGCCCAGGCAGCCAAGAGACCCAGTACTTC. J is TRBJ2-5 and V is TRBV28; D unclear. This CDR3 comprises 13 residues. V lost 6 bases and J lost 1, with 9 bases in between. Germline CDR1 reads MDHEN; CDR2 reads SYDVKM.

CDR3 bases: TGTGCCAGCAGTTTCTTCACGGACAGGGCTAGCAATCAGCCCCAGCATTTT. It translates to CASSFFTDRASNQPQHF. The chain links TRBV27 to TRBJ1-5, with 8 bases identical to TRBD1. Trimming cost V 3 bases and J 0 bases; bases outside gene matches: 7. The CDR3 sequence is 17 residues long. The germline V gene has CDR1 MNHEY and CDR2 SMNVEV (reference sequence).

This chain links TRBV7-3 with TRBJ2-2; D is unclear. CDR1 and CDR2 (germline): SGHTA, FQGTGA. The V end lost 0 bases, the J end lost 4 bases, and 9 bases lay between the germline ends. This CDR3 region has 15 residues. The CDR3: CASSLTAAATGELFF. As DNA, the CDR3 is TGTGCCAGCAGCTTAACGGCGGCAGCCACCGGGGAGCTGTTTTTT.

The V and J genes are TRBV27 and TRBJ1-2; 8 nucleotides match TRBD1. Germline CDR1 is MNHEY and CDR2 is SMNVEV (reference sequence). Unmatched junction bases numbered 8, after V lost 4 bases and J lost 7 bases. CDR3 size: 14 residues. CDR3 in amino acids: CASSSTQGAGGYTF. CDR3 sequence (DNA): TGTGCCAGCAGTTCGACCCAGGGGGCGGGTGGCTACACCTTC.

J is TRBJ1-2 and V is TRBV7-9; D not resolved. The germline V and J ends were trimmed by 1 base and 5 bases, with 11 bases remaining between them. Germline-derived CDR1 and CDR2 are SEHNR and FQNEAQ (reference sequence). CDR3 length equals 14 residues. The DNA of the CDR3 is TGTGCCAGCAGCTTAGTTCCAGAACCATATGGCTACACCTTC. This gives the protein CASSLVPEPYGYTF.

The rearrangement joins TRBV28 to TRBJ1-1; D call uncertain. Germline V gene sequence: CDR1 MDHEN, CDR2 SYDVKM. V dropped 3 bases and J dropped 5 bases, with 13 bases sitting between them. The CDR3 sequence is 14 residues long. The CDR3 here is CASSLPSFGTEAFF. The CDR3 coding sequence is TGTGCCAGCAGTTTGCCGAGCTTCGGGACTGAAGCTTTCTTT.

The J gene is TRBJ1-2, the V gene TRBV19; 10 nucleotides match TRBD1. Germline V gene sequence: CDR1 LNHDA, CDR2 SQIVND (reference sequence). V was clipped by 4 bases and J by 8 bases; unmatched bases: 10. The length of the CDR3 is 15 residues. CDR3 in DNA: TGTGCCAGTAGTAAGGGACAGGGGACGTCAAGCGGCTACACCTTC. This encodes CASSKGQGTSSGYTF.

This chain connects TRBV6-1 to TRBJ1-1; TRBD1 aligns across 7 bases. The J segment lost 5 bases and the V segment lost 4 bases, leaving 13 bases of the junction unmatched. Germline V CDR1 and CDR2: MNHNS, SASEGT. This CDR3 spans 16 amino acids. The CDR3 protein is CASSARTQGRKTEAFF. DNA of the CDR3: TGTGCCAGCAGTGCAAGGACACAGGGGAGGAAGACTGAAGCTTTCTTT.

This chain uses TRBV28 with TRBJ1-5; D remains ambiguous. V lost 2 bases and J lost 3, with 14 bases in between. The germline V gene encodes CDR1 MDHEN and CDR2 SYDVKM. The CDR3 loop spans 16 amino acids. CDR3 residues: CASSLEQAQINQPQHF. CDR3 in DNA: TGTGCCAGCAGTTTAGAGCAGGCACAGATCAATCAGCCCCAGCATTTT. The full variable domain, in which reference TRBV28 and TRBJ1-5 provide the parts outside the CDR3, is DVKVTQSSRYLVKRTGEKVFLECVQDMDHENMFWYRQDPGLGLRLIYFSYDVKMKEKGDIPEGYSVSREKKERFSLILESASTNQTSMYLCASSLEQAQINQPQHFGDGTRLSIL.

This clone was seen only once. The chain recombines TRBV5-5 with TRBJ2-2; TRBD1 agrees at 9 bases. J was trimmed by 7 bases and V by 4 bases; bases with no gene match: 8. The length of the CDR3 is 15 residues. Germline CDR1 reads SGHKS; CDR2 reads YYEKEE (reference sequence). In DNA, the CDR3 is TGTGCCAGCAGCACCGAGGACAGGGGAGACGGGGAGCTGTTTTTT. The encoded protein is CASSTEDRGDGELFF.

V and J are TRBV9 and TRBJ2-2; no clear D gene. V dropped 4 bases and J dropped 5 bases, with 6 bases sitting between them. Germline assignment: CDR1 SGDLS and CDR2 YYNGEE. This CDR3 is built from 12 residues. The CDR3 DNA sequence: TGTGCCAGCAGCCCCCATACCGGGGAGCTGTTTTTT. This gives the protein CASSPHTGELFF.

CDR3 protein: CASSLGTATNEKLFF. Here the CDR3 DNA reads TGTGCCAGCAGCTTGGGGACAGCAACTAATGAAAAACTGTTTTTT. This sequence joins TRBV5-4 and TRBJ1-4; D might be TRBD1 (6 bases). Germline V CDR1 and CDR2: SGHNT, YYREEE (reference sequence). The CDR3 length is 15 residues. V lost 0 bases to trimming and J lost 0 bases, with 6 bases between them.

The V gene is TRBV5-6, the J gene TRBJ2-1; 11 bases match TRBD2. Germline values: CDR1 SGHDT, CDR2 YYEEEE. The CDR3 runs 17 residues. V shed 4 bases and J 0 bases; nucleotides not matched to a gene: 6. The CDR3 DNA reads as TGTGCCAGCAGCCGGACTAGCGGGCTTAGCTCCTACAATGAGCAGTTCTTC. It translates to CASSRTSGLSSYNEQFF.

This chain connects TRBV30 to TRBJ2-1; tentatively, D is TRBD2 (5 bases). The CDR3 totals 16 residues. Germline CDR1 GTSNPN, CDR2 SVGIG (reference sequence). V lost 0 bases and J 6 bases, leaving 18 bases between the germline ends. The chain's CDR3 is CAWSVLRGRAANEQFF. The DNA for the CDR3 is TGTGCCTGGAGTGTACTTCGAGGGCGAGCCGCCAATGAGCAGTTCTTC.

The chain links TRBV9 to TRBJ1-3; TRBD1 might be the D (5 bases). The CDR3 runs to 16 residues. V was pared by 1 base and J by 0 bases, with 11 bases between. CDR1 SGDLS and CDR2 YYNGEE come from the germline V gene. The CDR3 is CASSVTGQGSGNTIYF. The CDR3 DNA reads as TGTGCCAGCAGCGTAACCGGGCAGGGCTCTGGAAACACCATATATTTT.